A single sample gave rise to the 5 T cell receptor beta chains below, sequenced in a study of cytomegalovirus exposure and HLA in healthy donors. A multiplex PCR was run with 60 Vbeta primers and 13 Jbeta primers. Sequencing used immunoSEQ multiplex PCR; TCRdb keeps in-frame clones, though not all of them. The sample consists of about 160,000 clones, approximately 81% of them appearing once. Sequenced: PBMCs. Receptors were obtained from a female donor in good health and CMV-seronegative.

The rearrangement uses TRBV29-1 and TRBJ1-1; TRBD1 matches 7 bases. The V gene's germline CDR1 is SQVTM and CDR2 ANQGSEA. J was trimmed by 1 base and V by 3 bases; bases with no gene match: 5. The CDR3 covers 14 residues. The CDR3 DNA follows: TGCAGCGTTGACCGGGACAGTCAGAACACTGAAGCTTTCTTT. It codes for CSVDRDSQNTEAFF.

V and J are TRBV19 and TRBJ1-3; D is perhaps TRBD1 (5 bases). The V end lost 5 bases, the J end lost 2 bases, and 13 bases lay between the germline ends. CDR3 length equals 15 residues. Germline-derived CDR1 and CDR2 are LNHDA and SQIVND (reference sequence). The chain's CDR3 is CASSVYRGAGNTIYF. In DNA, the CDR3 is TGTGCCAGTAGTGTCTACCGGGGGGCTGGAAACACCATATATTTT.

This sequence joins TRBV2 and TRBJ2-6; D is uncertain. This CDR3 comprises 12 residues. Trimming pared 10 bases from V and 2 bases from J, leaving 6 bases between. Germline V gives CDR1 SNHLY, CDR2 FYNNEI. The CDR3 sequence is CAIQTGANVLTF. The CDR3 coding sequence is TGTGCCATACAAACTGGGGCCAACGTCCTGACTTTC.

The V and J genes are TRBV11-2 and TRBJ1-4, with 12 nucleotides matching TRBD1. The CDR3 is 15 amino acids. Per germline, CDR1 SGHAT and CDR2 FQNNGV. The trim removed 5 bases at V and 8 bases at J, leaving 6 bases unmatched. The CDR3 nucleotides read TGTGCCAGCAGCGTAGGGACAGGGGGCGAAGAAAAACTGTTTTTT. Translation: CASSVGTGGEEKLFF.

The chain recombines TRBV6-6 with TRBJ1-1; 7 positions agree with TRBD1. CDR3 length: 14 amino acids. With V trimmed by 6 bases and J by 3 bases, 7 bases remained unmatched. The germline V gene has CDR1 MNHNY and CDR2 SVGAGI (reference sequence). The CDR3 is CASRNRDSHTEAFF. The DNA for the CDR3 is TGTGCCAGCAGAAACCGGGACAGTCACACTGAAGCTTTCTTT.